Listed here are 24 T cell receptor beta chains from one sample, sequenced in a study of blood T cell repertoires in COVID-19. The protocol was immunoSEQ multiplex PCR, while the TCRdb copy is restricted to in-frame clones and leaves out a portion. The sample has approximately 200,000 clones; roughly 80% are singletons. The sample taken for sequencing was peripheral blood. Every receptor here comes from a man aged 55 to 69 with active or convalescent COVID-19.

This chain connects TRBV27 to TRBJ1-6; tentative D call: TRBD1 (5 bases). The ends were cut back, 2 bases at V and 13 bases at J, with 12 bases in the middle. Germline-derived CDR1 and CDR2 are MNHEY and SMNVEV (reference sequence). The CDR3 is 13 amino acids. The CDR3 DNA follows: TGTGCCAGCAGTTTACTTTCTGGGGCGCCCCTCCACTTT. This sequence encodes CASSLLSGAPLHF.

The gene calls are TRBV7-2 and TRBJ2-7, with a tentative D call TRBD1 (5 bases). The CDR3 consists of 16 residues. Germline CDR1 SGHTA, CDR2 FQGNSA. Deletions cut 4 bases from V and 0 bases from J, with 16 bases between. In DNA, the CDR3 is TGTGCCAGCAGCTCATACCCGGACACCTTCTCCTACGAGCAGTACTTC. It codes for CASSSYPDTFSYEQYF.

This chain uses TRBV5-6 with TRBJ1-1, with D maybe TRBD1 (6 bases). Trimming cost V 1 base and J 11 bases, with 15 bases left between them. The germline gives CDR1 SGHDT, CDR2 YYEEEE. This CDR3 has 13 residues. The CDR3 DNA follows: TGTGCCAGCAGCTTGACAGGGAGTTCCCTCGCTTTCTTT. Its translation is CASSLTGSSLAFF.

The CDR3 DNA reads TGTGCCAGCAGCGTTGCCCCAGGGACTAGCGGGCCTAACAAAATCATCTACGAGCAGTACTTC. This codes for CASSVAPGTSGPNKIIYEQYF. The rearrangement links TRBV9 to TRBJ2-7, with 12 bases matching TRBD2. The germline V gene has CDR1 SGDLS and CDR2 YYNGEE. V lost 2 bases and J lost 3; bases outside the gene matches: 21. This CDR3 has 21 residues.

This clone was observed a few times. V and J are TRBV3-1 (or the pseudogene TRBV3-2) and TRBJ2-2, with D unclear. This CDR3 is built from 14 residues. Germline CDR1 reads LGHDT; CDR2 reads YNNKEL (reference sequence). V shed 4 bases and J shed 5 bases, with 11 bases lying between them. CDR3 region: CASSPLYSTGELFF. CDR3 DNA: TGTGCCAGCAGCCCCCTTTACTCAACCGGGGAGCTGTTTTTT.

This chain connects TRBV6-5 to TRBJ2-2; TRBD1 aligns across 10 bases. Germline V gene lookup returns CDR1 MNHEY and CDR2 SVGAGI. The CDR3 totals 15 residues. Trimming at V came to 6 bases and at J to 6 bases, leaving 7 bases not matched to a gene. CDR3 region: CASRGDRGLSGELFF. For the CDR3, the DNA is TGTGCCAGCAGGGGGGACAGGGGATTATCCGGGGAGCTGTTTTTT.

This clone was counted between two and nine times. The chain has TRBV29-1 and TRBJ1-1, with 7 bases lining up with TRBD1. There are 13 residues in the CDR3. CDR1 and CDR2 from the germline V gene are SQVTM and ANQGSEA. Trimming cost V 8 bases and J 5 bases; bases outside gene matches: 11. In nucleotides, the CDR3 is TGCAGCACAGCCGAGGGGGCACAAACTGAAGCTTTCTTT. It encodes CSTAEGAQTEAFF.

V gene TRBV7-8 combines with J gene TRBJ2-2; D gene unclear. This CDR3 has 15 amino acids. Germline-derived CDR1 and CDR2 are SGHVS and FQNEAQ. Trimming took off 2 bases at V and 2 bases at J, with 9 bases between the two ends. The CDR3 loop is CASSLRGYNTGELFF. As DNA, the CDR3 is TGTGCCAGCAGCTTACGCGGTTATAACACCGGGGAGCTGTTTTTT.

CDR3 in amino acids: CASSPDRSHTIYF. In DNA, the CDR3 is TGTGCCAGCAGTCCCGACAGGAGCCACACCATATATTTT. This chain links TRBV12-3 or TRBV12-4 with TRBJ1-3, with D possibly matching TRBD1 (6 bases). CDR3 length equals 13 residues. Trimming took off 5 bases at V and 8 bases at J, with 13 bases between the two ends.

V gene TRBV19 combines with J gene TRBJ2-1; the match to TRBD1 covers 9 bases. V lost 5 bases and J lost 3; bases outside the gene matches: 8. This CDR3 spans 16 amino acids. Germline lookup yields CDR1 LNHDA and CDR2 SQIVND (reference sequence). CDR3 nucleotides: TGTGCCAGTAGTTCGCCGGGACAGGGATTCTACAATGAGCAGTTCTTC. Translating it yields CASSSPGQGFYNEQFF.

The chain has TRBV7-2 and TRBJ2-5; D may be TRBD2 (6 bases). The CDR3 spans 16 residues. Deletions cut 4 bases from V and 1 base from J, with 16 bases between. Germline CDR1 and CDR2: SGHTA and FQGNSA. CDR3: CASSSFGGVGQETQYF. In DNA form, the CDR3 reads TGTGCCAGCAGCTCCTTCGGGGGAGTAGGCCAAGAGACCCAGTACTTC. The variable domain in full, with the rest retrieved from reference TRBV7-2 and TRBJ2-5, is GAGVSQSPSNKVTEKGKDVELRCDPISGHTALYWYRQSLGQGLEFLIYFQGNSAPDKSGLPSDRFSAERTGGSVSTLTIQRTQQEDSAVYLCASSSFGGVGQETQYFGPGTRLLVL.

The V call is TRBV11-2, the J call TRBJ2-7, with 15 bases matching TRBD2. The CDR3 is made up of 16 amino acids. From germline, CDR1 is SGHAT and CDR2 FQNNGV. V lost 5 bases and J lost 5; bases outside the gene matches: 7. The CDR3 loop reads CASSLEGLAGGDEQYF. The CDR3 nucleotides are TGTGCCAGCAGCCTGGAGGGACTAGCGGGAGGAGACGAGCAGTACTTC.

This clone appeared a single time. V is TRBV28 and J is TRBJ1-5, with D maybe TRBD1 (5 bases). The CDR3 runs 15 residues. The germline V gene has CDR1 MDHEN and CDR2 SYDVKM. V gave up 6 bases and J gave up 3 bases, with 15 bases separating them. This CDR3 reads CASSLGGGNNQPQHF. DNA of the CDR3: TGTGCCAGCAGCCTTGGGGGGGGGAACAATCAGCCCCAGCATTTT.

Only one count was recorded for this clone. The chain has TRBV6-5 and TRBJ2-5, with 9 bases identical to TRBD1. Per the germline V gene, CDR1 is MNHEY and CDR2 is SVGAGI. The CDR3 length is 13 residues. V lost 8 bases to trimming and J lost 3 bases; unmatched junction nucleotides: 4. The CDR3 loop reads CASGRTGEETQYF. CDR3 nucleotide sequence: TGTGCCAGCGGACGGACAGGGGAAGAGACCCAGTACTTC.

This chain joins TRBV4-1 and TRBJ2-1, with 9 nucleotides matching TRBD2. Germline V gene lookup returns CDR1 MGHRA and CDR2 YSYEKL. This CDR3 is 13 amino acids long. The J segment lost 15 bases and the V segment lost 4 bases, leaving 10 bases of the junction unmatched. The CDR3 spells CASSPYLGTSWFF. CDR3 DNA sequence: TGCGCCAGCAGCCCTTACCTCGGGACTAGCTGGTTCTTC.

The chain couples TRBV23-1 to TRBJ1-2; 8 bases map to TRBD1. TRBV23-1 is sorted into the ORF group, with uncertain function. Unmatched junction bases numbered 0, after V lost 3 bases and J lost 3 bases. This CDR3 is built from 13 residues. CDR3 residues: CASSQGQDYGYTF. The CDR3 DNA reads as TGCGCCAGCAGTCAGGGACAGGACTATGGCTACACCTTC.

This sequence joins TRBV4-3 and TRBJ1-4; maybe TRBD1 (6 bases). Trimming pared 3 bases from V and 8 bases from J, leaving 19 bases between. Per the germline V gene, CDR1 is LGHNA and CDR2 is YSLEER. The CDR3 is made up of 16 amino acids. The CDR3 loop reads CASSHMSAGAGEKLFF. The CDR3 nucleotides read TGCGCCAGCAGCCATATGAGTGCGGGGGCAGGGGAAAAACTGTTTTTT.

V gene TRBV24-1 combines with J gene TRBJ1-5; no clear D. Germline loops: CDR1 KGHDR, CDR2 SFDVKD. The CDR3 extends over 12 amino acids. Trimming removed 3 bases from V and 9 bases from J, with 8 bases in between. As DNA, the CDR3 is TGTGCCACCAGTGATCAGGTTGGGCCCCAGCATTTT. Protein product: CATSDQVGPQHF.

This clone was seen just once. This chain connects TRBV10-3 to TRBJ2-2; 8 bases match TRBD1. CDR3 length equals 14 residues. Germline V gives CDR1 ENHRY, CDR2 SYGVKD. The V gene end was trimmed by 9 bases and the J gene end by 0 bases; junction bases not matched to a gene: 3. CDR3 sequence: CAITQGANTGELFF. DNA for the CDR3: TGTGCCATTACACAGGGGGCGAACACCGGGGAGCTGTTTTTT.

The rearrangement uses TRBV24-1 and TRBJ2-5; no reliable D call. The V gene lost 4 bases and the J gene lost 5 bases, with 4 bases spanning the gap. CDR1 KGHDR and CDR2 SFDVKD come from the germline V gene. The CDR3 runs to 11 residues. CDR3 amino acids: CATSDRETQYF. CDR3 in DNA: TGTGCCACCAGTGACAGGGAGACCCAGTACTTC.

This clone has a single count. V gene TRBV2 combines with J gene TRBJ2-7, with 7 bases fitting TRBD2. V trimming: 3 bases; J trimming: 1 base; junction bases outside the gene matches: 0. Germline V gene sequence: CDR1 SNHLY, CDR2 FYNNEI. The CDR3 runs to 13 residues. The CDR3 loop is CASSDGGSYEQYF. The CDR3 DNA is TGTGCCAGCAGTGACGGGGGGTCCTACGAGCAGTACTTC.

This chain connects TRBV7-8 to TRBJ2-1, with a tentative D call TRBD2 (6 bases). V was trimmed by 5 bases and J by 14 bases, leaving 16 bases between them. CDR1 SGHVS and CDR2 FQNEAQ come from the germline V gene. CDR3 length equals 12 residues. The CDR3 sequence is CASSPLALGKFF. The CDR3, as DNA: TGTGCCAGCAGCCCCCTAGCGTTGGGGAAGTTCTTC.

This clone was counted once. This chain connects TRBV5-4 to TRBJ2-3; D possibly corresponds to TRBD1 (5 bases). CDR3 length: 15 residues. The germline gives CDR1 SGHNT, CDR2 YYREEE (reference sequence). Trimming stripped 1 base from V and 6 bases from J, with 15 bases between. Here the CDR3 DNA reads TGTGCCAGCAGCTTGAAAAGGACAAATTTGGATACGCAGTATTTT. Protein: CASSLKRTNLDTQYF. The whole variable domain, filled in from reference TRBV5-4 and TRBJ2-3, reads ETGVTQSPTHLIKTRGQQVTLRCSSQSGHNTVSWYQQALGQGPQFIFQYYREEENGRGNFPPRFSGLQFPNYSSELNVNALELDDSALYLCASSLKRTNLDTQYFGPGTRLTVL.

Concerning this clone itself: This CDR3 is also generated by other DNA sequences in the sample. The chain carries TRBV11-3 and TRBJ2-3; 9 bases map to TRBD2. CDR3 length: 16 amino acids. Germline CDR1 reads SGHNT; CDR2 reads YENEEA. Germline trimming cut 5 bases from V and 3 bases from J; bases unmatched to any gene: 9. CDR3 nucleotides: TGTGCCAGCAGCCTTAGCGGGGGAGCAGGTACAGATACGCAGTATTTT. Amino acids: CASSLSGGAGTDTQYF.